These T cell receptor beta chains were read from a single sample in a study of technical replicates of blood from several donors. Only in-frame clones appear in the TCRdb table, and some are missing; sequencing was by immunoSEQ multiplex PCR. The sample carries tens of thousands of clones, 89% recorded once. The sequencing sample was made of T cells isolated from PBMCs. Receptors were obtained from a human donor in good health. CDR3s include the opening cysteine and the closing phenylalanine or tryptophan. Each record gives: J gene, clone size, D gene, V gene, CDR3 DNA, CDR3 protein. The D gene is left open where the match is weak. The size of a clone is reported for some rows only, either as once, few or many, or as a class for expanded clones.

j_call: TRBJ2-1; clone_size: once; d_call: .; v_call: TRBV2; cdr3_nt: TGTGCCAGCAGTGATAGGGGGTACAATGAGCAGTTCTTC; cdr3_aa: CASSDRGYNEQFF
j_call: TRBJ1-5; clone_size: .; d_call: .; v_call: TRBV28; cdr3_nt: TGTGCCAGCCGACTAGGGGCCAATAATCAGCCCCAGCATTTT; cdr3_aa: CASRLGANNQPQHF
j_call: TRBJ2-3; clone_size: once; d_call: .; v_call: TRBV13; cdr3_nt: TGTGCCAGCAGCTCCGTAACGAGGACCCCAGAACGGGGAAATACGCAGTATTTT; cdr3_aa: CASSSVTRTPERGNTQYF
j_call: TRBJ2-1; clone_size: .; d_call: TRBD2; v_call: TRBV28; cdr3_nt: TGTGCCAGCAGTGTCGAGCGGGAGCATGACTACAATGAGCAGTTCTTC; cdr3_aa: CASSVEREHDYNEQFF
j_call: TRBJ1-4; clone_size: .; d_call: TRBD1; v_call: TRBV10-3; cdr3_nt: TGTGCCAACGTGACAGGGGGCCGGGGAAAACTGTTTTTT; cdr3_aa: CANVTGGRGKLFF
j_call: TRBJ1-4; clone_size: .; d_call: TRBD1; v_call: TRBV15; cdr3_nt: TGTGCCACCAGCAGGGACAGGGCCCCAACTAATGAAAAACTGTTTTTT; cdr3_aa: CATSRDRAPTNEKLFF
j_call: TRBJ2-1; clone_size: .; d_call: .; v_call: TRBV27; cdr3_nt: TGTGCCAGCAGTTTATCGGGGGGAGGGGGTAATGAGCAGTTCTTC; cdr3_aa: CASSLSGGGGNEQFF
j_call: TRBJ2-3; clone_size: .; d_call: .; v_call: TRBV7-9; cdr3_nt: TGTGCCAGCAGCTTATATGAAGATACAATCACAGATACGCAGTATTTT; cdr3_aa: CASSLYEDTITDTQYF
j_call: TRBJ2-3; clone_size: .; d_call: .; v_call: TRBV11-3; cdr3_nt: TGTGCCAGCAGCTTAATGGGAGGAGGCACAGATACGCAGTATTTT; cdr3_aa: CASSLMGGGTDTQYF
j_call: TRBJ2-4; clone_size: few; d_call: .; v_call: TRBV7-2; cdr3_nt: TGTGCCAGCACCCGGTTCGAAGCCAAAAACATTCAGTACTTC; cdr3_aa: CASTRFEAKNIQYF
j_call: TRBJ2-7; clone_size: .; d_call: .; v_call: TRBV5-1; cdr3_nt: TGCGCCAGCAGCTCGCCGGCGGCGGTATACGAGCAGTACTTC; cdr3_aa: CASSSPAAVYEQYF
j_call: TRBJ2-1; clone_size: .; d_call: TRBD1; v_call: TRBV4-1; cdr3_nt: TGCGCCAGCAGCCCCCAGGGGGCAATAAGGCAGTTCTTC; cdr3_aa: CASSPQGAIRQFF
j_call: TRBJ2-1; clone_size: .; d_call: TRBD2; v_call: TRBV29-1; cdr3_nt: TGCAGCGTTGAGAGTACTAGCGGGAGGGGTGAGCAGTTCTTC; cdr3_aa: CSVESTSGRGEQFF
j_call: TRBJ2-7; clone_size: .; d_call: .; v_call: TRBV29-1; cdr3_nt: TGCAGCGTCCACCTTGCGGGTAATATACACGAGCAGTACTTC; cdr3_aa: CSVHLAGNIHEQYF
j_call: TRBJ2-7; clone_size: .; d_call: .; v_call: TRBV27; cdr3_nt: TGTGCCAGCAGTTTATCGTCACCCCGAACCCTTTTTCACTACGAGCAGTATTTC; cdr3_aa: CASSLSSPRTLFHYEQYF
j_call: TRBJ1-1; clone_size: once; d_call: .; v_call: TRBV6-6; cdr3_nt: TGTGCCAGCAGTTACTCTCTCGGGGAAGGAGGAACTGAAGCTTTCTTT; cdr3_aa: CASSYSLGEGGTEAFF
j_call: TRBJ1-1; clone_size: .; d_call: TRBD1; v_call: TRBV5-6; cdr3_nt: TGTGCCAGCAGAACAGGGGGCCTTGAAGCTTTCTTT; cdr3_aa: CASRTGGLEAFF
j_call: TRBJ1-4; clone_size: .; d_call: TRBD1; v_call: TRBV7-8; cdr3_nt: TGTGCCAGCAGCTTAGGGACAGGGCTCTCAACTAATGAAAAACTGTTTTTT; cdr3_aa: CASSLGTGLSTNEKLFF
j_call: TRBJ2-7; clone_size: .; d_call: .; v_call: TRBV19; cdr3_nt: TGTGCCAGTATGAAGTCCAGGGGACCTTACGAGCAGTACTTC; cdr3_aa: CASMKSRGPYEQYF
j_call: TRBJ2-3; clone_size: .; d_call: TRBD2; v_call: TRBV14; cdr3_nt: TGTGCCAGCAGCCAAGGGCGACTAGCTGGCACAGATACGCAGTATTTT; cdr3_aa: CASSQGRLAGTDTQYF
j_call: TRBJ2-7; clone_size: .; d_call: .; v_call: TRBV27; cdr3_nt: TGTGCCAGCAGCAGGTCACAGGGAGCCTACGAGCAGTACTTC; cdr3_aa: CASSRSQGAYEQYF
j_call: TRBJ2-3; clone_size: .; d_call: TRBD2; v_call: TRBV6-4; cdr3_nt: TGTGCCAGCAGTGATTCGGAACCGGGACTAGCGGTCACAGATACGCAGTATTTT; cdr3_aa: CASSDSEPGLAVTDTQYF
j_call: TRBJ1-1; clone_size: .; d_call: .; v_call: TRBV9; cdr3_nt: TGTGCCAGCAGCGGATTACAGGAGGGGAACACTGAAGCTTTCTTT; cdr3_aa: CASSGLQEGNTEAFF
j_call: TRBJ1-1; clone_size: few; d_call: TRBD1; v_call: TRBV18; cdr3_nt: TGTGCCAGCTCACCACAAAACAGGGGGATCAACACTGAAGCTTTCTTT; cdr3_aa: CASSPQNRGINTEAFF
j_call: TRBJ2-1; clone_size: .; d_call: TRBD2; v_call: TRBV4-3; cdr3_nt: TGCGCCAGCAGCCAAGACCCAGGAGGGGCTGGACTAGCGGCCTCCTACAATGAGCAGTTCTTC; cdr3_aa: CASSQDPGGAGLAASYNEQFF
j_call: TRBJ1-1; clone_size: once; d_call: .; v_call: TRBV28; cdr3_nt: TGTGCCAGCAGTTTGGGGCAGCAGAACACTGAAGCTTTCTTT; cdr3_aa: CASSLGQQNTEAFF
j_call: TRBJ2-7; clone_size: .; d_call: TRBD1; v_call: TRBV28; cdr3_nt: TGTGCCAGCATACCGGGGACAGGGAGCGAGCAGTACTTC; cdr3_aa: CASIPGTGSEQYF
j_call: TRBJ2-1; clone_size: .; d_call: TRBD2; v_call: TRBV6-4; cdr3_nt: TGTGCCAGCAGTTCCGGGACTAGCAATGAGCAGTTCTTC; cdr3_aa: CASSSGTSNEQFF
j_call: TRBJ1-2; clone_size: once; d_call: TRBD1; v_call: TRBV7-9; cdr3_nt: TGTGCCAGCAGCTTAAAGGGGACAGATAACTATGGCTACACCTTC; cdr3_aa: CASSLKGTDNYGYTF
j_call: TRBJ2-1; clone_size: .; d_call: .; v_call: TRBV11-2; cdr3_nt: TGTGCCAGCAGCTTAGATCGTTTGACTCATAGCTCCTACAATGAGCAGTTCTTC; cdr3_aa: CASSLDRLTHSSYNEQFF
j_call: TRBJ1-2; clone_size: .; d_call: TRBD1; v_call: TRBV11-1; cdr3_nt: TGTGCCAGCAGCCTACCCGGGACAGAGTATGGCTACACCTTC; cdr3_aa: CASSLPGTEYGYTF
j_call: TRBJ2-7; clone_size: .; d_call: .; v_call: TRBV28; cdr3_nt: TGTGCCAGCAGTTCGATGACCGGGTTATCCTACGAGCAGTACTTC; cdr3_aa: CASSSMTGLSYEQYF
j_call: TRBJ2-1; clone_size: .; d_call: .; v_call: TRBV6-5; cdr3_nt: TGTGCCAGCACGTCCGGGAGCTCCTACAATGAGCAGTTCTTC; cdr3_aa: CASTSGSSYNEQFF
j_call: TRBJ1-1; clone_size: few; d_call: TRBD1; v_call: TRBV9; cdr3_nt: TGTGCCAGCAGCAACGACAGGGGGAACACTGAAGCTTTCTTT; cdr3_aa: CASSNDRGNTEAFF
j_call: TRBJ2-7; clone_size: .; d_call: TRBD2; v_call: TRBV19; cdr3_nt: TGTGCCAGTAGTATAGATTGGACTAGCTCCTCCTACGAGCAGTACTTC; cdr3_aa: CASSIDWTSSSYEQYF
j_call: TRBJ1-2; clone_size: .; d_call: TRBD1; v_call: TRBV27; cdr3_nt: TGTGCCAGCAGTTTTGGACAGGGCGTGGATGGCTACACCTTC; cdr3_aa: CASSFGQGVDGYTF
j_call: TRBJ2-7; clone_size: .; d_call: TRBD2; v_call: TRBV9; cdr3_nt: TGTGCCAGCAGCCCAGGGACTACCCCCTTCTACGAGCAGTACTTC; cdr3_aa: CASSPGTTPFYEQYF
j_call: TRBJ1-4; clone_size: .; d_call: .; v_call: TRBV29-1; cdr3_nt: TGCAGCGTTTGGGGGGACGAAAAACTGTTTTTT; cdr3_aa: CSVWGDEKLFF
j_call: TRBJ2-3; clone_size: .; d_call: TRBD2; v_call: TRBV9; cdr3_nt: TGTGCCAGCAGCGCCGGACTAGCGTACACAGATACGCAGTATTTT; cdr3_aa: CASSAGLAYTDTQYF
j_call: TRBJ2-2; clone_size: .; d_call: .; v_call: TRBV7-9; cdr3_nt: TGTGCCAGCAGCTTAGGGACAGTAAACACCGGGGAGCTGTTTTTT; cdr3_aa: CASSLGTVNTGELFF
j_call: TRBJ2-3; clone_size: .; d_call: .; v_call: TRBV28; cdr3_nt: TGTGCCAGCAGTTTATCCCGGGTCCCAGATACGCAGTATTTT; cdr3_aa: CASSLSRVPDTQYF
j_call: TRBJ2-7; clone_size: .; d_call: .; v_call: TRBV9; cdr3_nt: TGTGCCAGCAGCTTTTCGGGACACATAACCTACGAGCAGTACTTC; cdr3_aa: CASSFSGHITYEQYF
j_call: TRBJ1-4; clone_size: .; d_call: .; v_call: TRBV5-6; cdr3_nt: TGTGCCAGCAGCTCAGACTGGGGCGAAAAACTGTTTTTT; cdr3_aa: CASSSDWGEKLFF
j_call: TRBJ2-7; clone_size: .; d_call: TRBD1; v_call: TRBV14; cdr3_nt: TGTGCCAGCAGCCAAGATCTGGGACAGGGGGTCTGGGAGCAGTACTTC; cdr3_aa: CASSQDLGQGVWEQYF
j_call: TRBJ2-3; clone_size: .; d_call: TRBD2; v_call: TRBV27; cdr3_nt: TGTGCCAGCAGCACGACTGGGACTAGCGGCAGGGATACGCAGTATTTT; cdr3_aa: CASSTTGTSGRDTQYF
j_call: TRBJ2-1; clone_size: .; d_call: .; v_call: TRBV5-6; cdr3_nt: TGTGCCAGCAGCTTGGACCGGGATGAGCAGTTCTTC; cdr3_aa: CASSLDRDEQFF
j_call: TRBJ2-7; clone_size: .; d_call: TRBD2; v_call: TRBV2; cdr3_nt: TGTGCCAGCAGTAACCTTGGGACTAGCGGACTCTCCTACGAGCAGTACTTC; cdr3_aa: CASSNLGTSGLSYEQYF
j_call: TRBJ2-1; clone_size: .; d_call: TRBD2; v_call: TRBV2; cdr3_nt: TGTGCCAGCAAGGGGGGGACTAGCGGGGAGCGAGAGCAGTTCTTC; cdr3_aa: CASKGGTSGEREQFF
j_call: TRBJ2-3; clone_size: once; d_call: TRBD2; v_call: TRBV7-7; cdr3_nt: TGTGCTAGCAGCCACACTAGCGGGAACACAGATACGCAGTATTTT; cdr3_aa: CASSHTSGNTDTQYF
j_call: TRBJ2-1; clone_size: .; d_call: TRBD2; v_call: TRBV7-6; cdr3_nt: TGTGCCAGCAGCGCGGGACTAGCGGGAGGGCCTCAGGGTGAGCAGTTCTTC; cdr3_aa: CASSAGLAGGPQGEQFF
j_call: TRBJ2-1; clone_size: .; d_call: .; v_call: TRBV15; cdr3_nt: TGTGCCACCAGCAGAGATTTTGCGGAGCAGTTCTTC; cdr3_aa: CATSRDFAEQFF
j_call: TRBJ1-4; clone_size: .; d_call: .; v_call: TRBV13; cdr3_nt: TGTGCCAGCAGCTTAGGCACAAGAGGCGAAAAACTGTTTTTT; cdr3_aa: CASSLGTRGEKLFF